A single sample gave rise to the 19 T cell receptor beta chains below, sequenced in a study of T-cell reconstitution after alpha-beta-depleted transplantation in children. Construction of the TCRbeta library involved unique molecular identifiers. From the PCR reads, TCRdb called clonotypes with MiXCR, one entry per CDR3 protein. The sample holds approximately 350,000 distinct CDR3 sequences, 10% seen once. Sequenced material: PBMCs from the stem cell graft donor, taken from the stem cell graft. These receptors were taken from a human donor who donated a stem cell graft to a child with acute lymphoblastic leukemia.

The rearrangement links TRBV11-2 to TRBJ2-5, with TRBD1 identical over 8 bases. This CDR3 region has 17 residues. V dropped 3 bases and J dropped 0; count of bases not matched to a gene: 9. Germline CDR1 and CDR2: SGHAT and FQNNGV. The chain's CDR3 is CASSFPLTGAHQETQYF. CDR3 coding DNA: TGTGCCAGCAGCTTCCCATTGACAGGGGCTCACCAAGAGACCCAGTACTTC.

CDR3 DNA: TGCAGTGCTGCCTTCGGGGGACGGGGCGAGCAGTACTTC. This codes for CSAAFGGRGEQYF. This chain links TRBV20-1 with TRBJ2-7; tentative D call: TRBD2 (6 bases). The V end was cut by 5 bases, the J end by 6 bases, with 17 bases between. The CDR3 sequence is 13 residues long. Germline V gene data show CDR1 as DFQATT and CDR2 as SNEGSKA (reference sequence).

This clonotype showed up just a few times. This chain uses TRBV12-2 with TRBJ1-2; the table names TRBD1, a call not compared with the DNA. TRBV12-2 is termed a pseudogene. The CDR3 has 15 residues. The CDR3 DNA is TGTGCAAGTCGCTGCCTGGACAGGATTCCCTATGGCTACACCTTC. Translating gives CASRCLDRIPYGYTF.

There are a few counts of this clonotype. The chain uses TRBV6-5 and TRBJ1-2; D call uncertain. Deletions cut 0 bases from V and 4 bases from J, with 9 bases between. Germline values: CDR1 MNHEY, CDR2 SVGAGI. CDR3 size: 14 residues. The CDR3 nucleotides read TGTGCCAGCAGTTACTCGAGAGGGTTCTATGGCTACACCTTC. Residues: CASSYSRGFYGYTF.

This clonotype showed up many times. The chain combines TRBV29-1 with TRBJ2-7; 7 bases line up with TRBD1. Germline CDR1 is SQVTM and CDR2 is ANQGSEA. The CDR3 is 12 residues long. With 7 bases clipped from V and 6 bases from J, the junction kept 9 bases outside the gene matches. As DNA, the CDR3 is TGCAGCGCGATGACAGGGCCTAGCGAGCAGTACTTC. This codes for CSAMTGPSEQYF.

V and J are TRBV20-1 and TRBJ2-4; tentatively, D is TRBD2 (5 bases). V lost 1 base and J 0 bases, leaving 28 bases between the germline ends. Germline V gives CDR1 DFQATT, CDR2 SNEGSKA (reference sequence). The length of the CDR3 is 21 residues. The CDR3 spells CSARVPRGMGSVELAKNIQYF. In DNA form, the CDR3 reads TGCAGTGCTAGAGTCCCCCGGGGAATGGGATCAGTTGAGCTAGCCAAAAACATTCAGTACTTC.

This chain connects TRBV5-1 to TRBJ2-5; D is uncertain. Germline CDR1 is SGHRS and CDR2 is YFSETQ. There are 12 residues in the CDR3. Trimming left V 5 bases short and J 5 bases short, with 10 bases between. The CDR3 loop is CASRQNRETQYF. For the CDR3, the DNA is TGCGCCAGCAGGCAGAATCGGGAGACCCAGTACTTC.

The rearrangement uses TRBV3-1 and TRBJ2-5; 7 nucleotides agree with TRBD1. V dropped 2 bases and J dropped 5; count of bases not matched to a gene: 8. The germline CDR1 and CDR2 sequences are LGHDT and YNNKEL (reference sequence). The CDR3 runs 15 residues. This chain's CDR3 is CASSQSRGSGETQYF. The CDR3 bases are TGTGCCAGCAGCCAAAGCAGGGGGTCGGGCGAGACCCAGTACTTC.

This clonotype showed up many times. The chain recombines TRBV7-2 with TRBJ2-1, with 9 bases fitting TRBD2. J gave up 3 bases and V 4 bases, and 4 bases lay outside the gene matches. Germline CDR1 SGHTA, CDR2 FQGNSA. The CDR3 loop spans 15 amino acids. Written as DNA, the CDR3 is TGTGCCAGCAGCTGGATGACTAGCGGCTACAATGAGCAGTTCTTC. Its protein is CASSWMTSGYNEQFF.

The sample holds many counts of this clonotype. The chain couples TRBV5-1 to TRBJ2-3; TRBD2 matches 7 bases. Germline V lookup: CDR1 SGHRS, CDR2 YFSETQ. There are 15 residues in the CDR3. Trimming removed 0 bases from V and 2 bases from J; junction bases left unmatched: 3. CDR3 amino acids: CASSLGGGATDTQYF. The CDR3 DNA reads TGCGCCAGCAGCTTGGGCGGGGGAGCCACAGATACGCAGTATTTT.

V and J are TRBV7-9 and TRBJ1-5; D is possibly TRBD1 (6 bases). Germline values: CDR1 SEHNR, CDR2 FQNEAQ (reference sequence). V was cut by 0 bases and J by 3 bases, with 9 bases left in between. The CDR3 is 15 residues long. The CDR3 sequence: CASSLATGTNQPQHF. Here the CDR3 DNA reads TGTGCCAGCAGCTTAGCTACAGGGACCAATCAGCCCCAGCATTTT.

This clonotype was detected ten times or more. For the CDR3, the DNA is TGTGCCAGCAGCCAAGGGGGAGGACAGGGCACAGATACGCAGTATTTT. Its protein product is CASSQGGGQGTDTQYF. The chain carries TRBV4-2 and TRBJ2-3; D is perhaps TRBD1 (7 bases). CDR1 and CDR2 (germline): LGHNA, YNFKEQ. The CDR3 loop spans 16 amino acids. V was shortened by 1 base and J by 1 base, with 12 bases between the two germline ends.

This clonotype was counted between two and nine times. This chain uses TRBV4-1 with TRBJ2-7; D not certain. Germline CDR1 is MGHRA and CDR2 is YSYEKL. V lost 5 bases and J lost 3, with 8 bases in between. CDR3 length equals 12 residues. In DNA form, the CDR3 reads TGCGCCAGCAGCAAATCCGGCTACGAGCAGTACTTC. The encoded protein is CASSKSGYEQYF.

The chain is built from TRBV24-1 and TRBJ2-2, with 12 bases that match TRBD2. This CDR3 spans 17 amino acids. The ends lost 4 bases at V and 6 bases at J; junction bases unmatched: 8. Germline CDR1 is KGHDR and CDR2 is SFDVKD. The CDR3: CATSDQLAGGPPGELFF. As DNA, the CDR3 is TGTGCCACCAGTGACCAACTAGCGGGAGGTCCCCCCGGGGAGCTGTTTTTT.

The chain recombines TRBV6-1 with TRBJ1-1; D not resolved. Germline V gene sequence: CDR1 MNHNS, CDR2 SASEGT. V was shortened by 7 bases and J by 2 bases, with 14 bases between the two germline ends. This CDR3 contains 14 residues. CDR3 DNA: TGTGCCAGCACCTTACAAGGAGATAACACTGAAGCTTTCTTT. The encoded protein is CASTLQGDNTEAFF.

This clonotype was seen a few times. The V and J genes are TRBV27 and TRBJ2-7; the D is unclear. The CDR3 contains 12 residues. CDR1 and CDR2 (germline): MNHEY, SMNVEV (reference sequence). Trimming shortened V by 4 bases and J by 3 bases, and 7 bases separated the two germline ends. The CDR3 region is CASSSFNYEQYF. The DNA of the CDR3 is TGTGCCAGCAGTTCCTTCAACTACGAGCAGTACTTC.

The chain couples TRBV25-1 to TRBJ2-7; D gene ambiguous. V was cut by 3 bases and J by 2 bases, with 14 bases left in between. Germline lookup yields CDR1 MGHDK and CDR2 SYGVNS. The CDR3 extends over 15 amino acids. As DNA, the CDR3 is TGTGCCAGCAGTGATGGCTTCTTTCCCCCCTACGAGCAGTACTTC. Translation gives CASSDGFFPPYEQYF.

This chain connects TRBV28 to TRBJ1-5; perhaps TRBD1 as D (6 bases). The CDR3 runs to 13 residues. Germline values: CDR1 MDHEN, CDR2 SYDVKM. V was cut by 7 bases and J by 4 bases, with 11 bases left in between. The CDR3 reads CASIKQGNQPQHF. CDR3 in DNA: TGTGCCAGCATTAAACAGGGTAATCAGCCCCAGCATTTT.

A word on this clonotype: A read error may explain this, as a much larger clone is one base away. The rearrangement links TRBV6-5 to TRBJ2-6; the D gene could be TRBD1 or TRBD2 (5 bases each). This CDR3 region has 15 residues. Germline CDR1 and CDR2: MNHEY and SVGAGI. The CDR3 is CASSWQGTGANGLTF. DNA for the CDR3: TGTGCCAGCAGTTGGCAGGGAACCGGGGCCAACGGCCTGACTTTC.